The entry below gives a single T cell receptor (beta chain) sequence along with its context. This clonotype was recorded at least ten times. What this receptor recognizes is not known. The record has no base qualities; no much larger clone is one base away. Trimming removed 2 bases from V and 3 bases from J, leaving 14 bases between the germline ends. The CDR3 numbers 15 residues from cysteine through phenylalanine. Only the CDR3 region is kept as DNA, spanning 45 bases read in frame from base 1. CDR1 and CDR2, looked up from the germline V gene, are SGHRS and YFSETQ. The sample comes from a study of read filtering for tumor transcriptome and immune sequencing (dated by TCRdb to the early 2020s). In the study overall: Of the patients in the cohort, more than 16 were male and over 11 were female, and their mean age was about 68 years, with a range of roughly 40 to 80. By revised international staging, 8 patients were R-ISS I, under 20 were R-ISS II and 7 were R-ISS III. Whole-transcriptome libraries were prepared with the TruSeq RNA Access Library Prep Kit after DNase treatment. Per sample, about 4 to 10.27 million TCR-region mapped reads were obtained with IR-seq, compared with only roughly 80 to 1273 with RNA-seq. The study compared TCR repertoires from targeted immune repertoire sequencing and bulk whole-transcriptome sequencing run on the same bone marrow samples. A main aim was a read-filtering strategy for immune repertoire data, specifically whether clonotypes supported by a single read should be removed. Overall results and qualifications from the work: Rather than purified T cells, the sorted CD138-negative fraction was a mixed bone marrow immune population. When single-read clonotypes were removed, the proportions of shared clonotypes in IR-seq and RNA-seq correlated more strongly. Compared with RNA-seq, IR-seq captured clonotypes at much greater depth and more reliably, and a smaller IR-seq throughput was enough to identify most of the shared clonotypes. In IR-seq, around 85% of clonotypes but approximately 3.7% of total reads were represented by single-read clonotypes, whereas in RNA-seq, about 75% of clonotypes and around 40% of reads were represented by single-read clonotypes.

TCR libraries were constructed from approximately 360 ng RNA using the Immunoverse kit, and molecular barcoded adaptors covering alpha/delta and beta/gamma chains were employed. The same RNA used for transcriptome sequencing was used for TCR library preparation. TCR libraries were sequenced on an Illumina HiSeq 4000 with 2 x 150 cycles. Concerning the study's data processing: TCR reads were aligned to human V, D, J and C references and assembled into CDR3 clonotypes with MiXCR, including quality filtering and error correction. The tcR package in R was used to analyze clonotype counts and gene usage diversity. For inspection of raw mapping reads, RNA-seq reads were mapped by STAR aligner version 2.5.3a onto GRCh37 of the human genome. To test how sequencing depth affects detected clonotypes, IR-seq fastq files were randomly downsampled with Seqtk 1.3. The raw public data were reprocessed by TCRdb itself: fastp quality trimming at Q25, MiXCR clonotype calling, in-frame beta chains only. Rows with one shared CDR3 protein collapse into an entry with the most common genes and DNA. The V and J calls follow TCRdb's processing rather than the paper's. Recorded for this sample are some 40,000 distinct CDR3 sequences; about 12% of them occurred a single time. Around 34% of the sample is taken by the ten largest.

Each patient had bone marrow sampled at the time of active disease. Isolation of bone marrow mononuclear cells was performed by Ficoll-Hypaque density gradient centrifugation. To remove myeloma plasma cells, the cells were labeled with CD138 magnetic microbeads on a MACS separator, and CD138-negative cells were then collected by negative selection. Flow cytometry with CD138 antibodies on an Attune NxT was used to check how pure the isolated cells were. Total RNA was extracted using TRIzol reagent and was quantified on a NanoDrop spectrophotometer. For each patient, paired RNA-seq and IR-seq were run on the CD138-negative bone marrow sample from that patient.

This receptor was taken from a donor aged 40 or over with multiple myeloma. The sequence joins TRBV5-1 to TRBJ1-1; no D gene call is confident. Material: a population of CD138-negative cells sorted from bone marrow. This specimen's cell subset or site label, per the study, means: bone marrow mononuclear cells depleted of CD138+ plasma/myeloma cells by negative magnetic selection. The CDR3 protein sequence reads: CASSFRASEDTEAFF. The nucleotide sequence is TGCGCCAGCAGCTTCCGGGCCTCAGAGGACACTGAAGCTTTCTTT. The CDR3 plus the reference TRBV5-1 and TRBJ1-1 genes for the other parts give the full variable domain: KAGVTQTPRYLIKTRGQQVTLSCSPISGHRSVSWYQQTPGQGLQFLFEYFSETQRNKGNFPGRFSGRQFSNSRSEMNVSTLELGDSALYLCASSFRASEDTEAFFGQGTRLTVV.